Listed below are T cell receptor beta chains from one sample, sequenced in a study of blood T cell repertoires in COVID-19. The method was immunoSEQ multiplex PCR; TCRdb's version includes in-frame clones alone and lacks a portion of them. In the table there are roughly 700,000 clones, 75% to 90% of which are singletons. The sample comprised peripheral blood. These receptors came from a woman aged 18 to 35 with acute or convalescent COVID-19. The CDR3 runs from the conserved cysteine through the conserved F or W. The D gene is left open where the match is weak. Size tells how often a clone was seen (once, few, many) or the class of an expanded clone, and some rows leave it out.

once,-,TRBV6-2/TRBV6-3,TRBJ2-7,CASSYGFTTYEQYF,TGTGCCAGCAGTTACGGCTTCACTACCTACGAGCAGTACTTC
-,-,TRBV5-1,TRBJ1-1,CASSSGQQMNTEAFF,TGCGCCAGCAGCTCAGGACAGCAGATGAACACTGAAGCTTTCTTT
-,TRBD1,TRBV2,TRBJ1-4,CASRPLDRGRVNEKLFF,TGTGCCAGCAGGCCCTTGGACAGGGGGCGGGTTAATGAAAAACTGTTTTTT
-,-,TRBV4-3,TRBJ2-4,CASSQDRVLNIQYF,TGCGCCAGCAGCCAAGACAGGGTTTTGAACATTCAGTACTTC
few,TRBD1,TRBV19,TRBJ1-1,CASSIRDRGRNTEAFF,TGTGCCAGTAGTATACGAGACAGGGGAAGGAACACTGAAGCTTTCTTT
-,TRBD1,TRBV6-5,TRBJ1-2,CASSYSGQGNYGYTF,TGTGCCAGCAGTTATTCTGGACAGGGGAACTATGGCTACACCTTC
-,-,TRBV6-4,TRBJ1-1,CASWGAGLNTEAFF,TGTGCCAGCTGGGGCGCAGGTTTGAACACTGAAGCTTTCTTT
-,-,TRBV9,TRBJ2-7,CASSVTPRELPDEQYF,TGTGCCAGCAGCGTCACTCCCCGGGAGCTTCCCGACGAGCAGTACTTC
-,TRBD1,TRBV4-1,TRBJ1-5,CASSRKTGENQPQHF,TGCGCCAGCAGCCGGAAAACAGGGGAAAATCAGCCCCAGCATTTT
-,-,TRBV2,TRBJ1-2,CASAWNDRLYGYTF,TGTGCCAGCGCCTGGAACGACAGGCTCTATGGCTACACCTTC
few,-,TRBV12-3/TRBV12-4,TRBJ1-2,CASRQGGGYGYTF,TGTGCCAGCAGACAGGGAGGGGGCTATGGCTACACCTTC
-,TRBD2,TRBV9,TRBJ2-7,CASSAGGTSGPTYEQYF,TGTGCCAGCAGCGCAGGAGGGACTAGCGGTCCCACCTACGAGCAGTACTTC
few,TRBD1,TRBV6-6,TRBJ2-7,CASSYSDRRTEQYF,TGTGCCAGCAGTTACTCGGACAGGCGTACCGAGCAGTACTTC
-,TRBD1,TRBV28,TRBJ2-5,CASSKTGLGETQYF,TGTGCCAGCTCGAAGACAGGGCTGGGGGAGACCCAGTACTTC
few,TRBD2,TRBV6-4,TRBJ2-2,CASSEGLDDTGELFF,TGTGCCAGCAGTGAGGGACTAGACGACACCGGGGAGCTGTTTTTT